The 9 T cell receptor beta chains given below trace back to one sample, sequenced in a study of PD-1 blockade in classical Hodgkin lymphoma. TCRdb's copy holds only in-frame clones and misses some; the assay was immunoSEQ multiplex PCR. The table shows approximately 90,000 clones, with about 90% occurring only once. Each of the patients experienced relapse following autologous stem cell transplantation, and their brentuximab vedotin exposure differed. The material was peripheral blood mononuclear cells (PBMCs), obtained before the second cycle of nivolumab. These receptor sequences come from a human donor with classical Hodgkin lymphoma.

A single count supports this clone. The gene calls are TRBV5-4 and TRBJ2-7; TRBD2 agrees at 8 bases. Looked up from germline, CDR1 is SGHNT and CDR2 is YYREEE (reference sequence). With V trimmed by 1 base and J by 1 base, 1 base remained unmatched. There are 14 residues in the CDR3. The CDR3 sequence is CASSLSGSSYEQYF. CDR3 in DNA: TGTGCCAGCAGCTTGAGCGGGAGTTCCTACGAGCAGTACTTC.

The CDR3 region is CASSYEPSGNTIYF. The CDR3 nucleotides read TGTGCCAGCAGTTACGAGCCATCTGGAAACACCATATATTTT. The chain links TRBV6-6 to TRBJ1-3; D remains unclear. V was pared by 2 bases and J by 1 base, with 6 bases between. This CDR3 contains 14 residues. Germline-derived CDR1 and CDR2 are MNHNY and SVGAGI (reference sequence).

The chain recombines TRBV27 with TRBJ2-3, with TRBD1 identical over 10 bases. The V and J ends lost 4 bases and 0 bases, in that order; junction bases with no gene match: 7. Germline values: CDR1 MNHEY, CDR2 SMNVEV (reference sequence). The length of the CDR3 is 17 residues. CDR3 in amino acids: CASSWIRTGGSTDTQYF. The CDR3 nucleotides read TGTGCCAGCAGTTGGATCCGGACAGGGGGAAGCACAGATACGCAGTATTTT.

The chain joins TRBV6-1 to TRBJ1-2; D is perhaps TRBD1 (5 bases). This CDR3 is 13 amino acids long. Between the trimmed V and J ends, which lost 4 bases and 6 bases, there was a span of 12 bases. The germline CDR1 and CDR2 sequences are MNHNS and SASEGT. DNA for the CDR3: TGTGCCAGCAGTGTCCCAGGGAAGCATGGCTACACCTTC. Translated: CASSVPGKHGYTF.

The V gene is TRBV19, the J gene TRBJ2-7; the match to TRBD1 covers 7 bases. With 7 bases clipped from V and 0 bases from J, the junction kept 6 bases outside the gene matches. This CDR3 region has 14 residues. CDR1 is LNHDA, CDR2 SQIVND, per germline (reference sequence). CDR3 in amino acids: CASTADRNSYEQYF. CDR3 DNA sequence: TGTGCCAGTACCGCGGACAGGAACTCCTACGAGCAGTACTTC.

V and J are TRBV25-1 and TRBJ2-5; no definite D call. Germline CDR1 reads MGHDK; CDR2 reads SYGVNS. V gave up 1 base and J gave up 3 bases, with 6 bases separating them. CDR3 length equals 13 residues. This chain's CDR3 is CASSEWAEETQYF. CDR3 bases: TGTGCCAGCAGTGAATGGGCAGAAGAGACCCAGTACTTC.

The V and J genes are TRBV25-1 and TRBJ2-1; a weak D match, TRBD1 (6 bases). The CDR3 runs 11 residues. The V end was cut by 5 bases, the J end by 12 bases, with 11 bases between. The germline V gene encodes CDR1 MGHDK and CDR2 SYGVNS. This CDR3 is CASSLTGLQFF. CDR3 sequence (DNA): TGTGCCAGCAGTTTAACAGGGTTGCAGTTCTTC.

This rearrangement joins TRBV28 to TRBJ2-3; 7 bases agree with TRBD2. The V gene end was trimmed by 7 bases and the J gene end by 0 bases; junction bases not matched to a gene: 16. This CDR3 is 18 amino acids long. Germline CDR1 is MDHEN and CDR2 is SYDVKM. The CDR3 DNA is TGTGCCAGCAAGCACCCCTACGAACGGGGGGATAGCACAGATACGCAGTATTTT. It is translated as CASKHPYERGDSTDTQYF.

The chain recombines TRBV6-4 with TRBJ2-4; the match to TRBD1 covers 8 bases. Trimming took 4 bases from V and 8 from J; bases not matched to a gene: 13. This CDR3 is built from 16 residues. The germline V gene encodes CDR1 MRHNA and CDR2 SNTAGT. The chain's CDR3 is CASSAPNDRGWDIQYF. The CDR3 coding sequence is TGTGCCAGCAGTGCCCCTAACGACAGGGGATGGGACATTCAGTACTTC.